The clone carrying this T cell receptor beta chain came up once. This sample was taken from a study of blood T cell repertoires in COVID-19. Sequencing was performed with immunoSEQ multiplex PCR; in TCRdb, only in-frame clones are kept and a portion is missing. The table has some 100,000 clones, over 75% seen once. Per germline, CDR1 SGHNT and CDR2 YYREEE (reference sequence). This CDR3 contains 14 residues. V dropped 3 bases and J dropped 2; count of bases not matched to a gene: 4. The chain has TRBV5-4 and TRBJ1-1; the match to TRBD1 covers 7 bases. Sequencing was performed on peripheral blood. The source is a man in his forties or fifties with acute or convalescent COVID-19. This CDR3 reads CASSSTGDNTEAFF. In DNA form, the CDR3 reads TGTGCCAGCAGCTCCACAGGGGATAACACTGAAGCTTTCTTT.